This T cell receptor (beta chain) stems from a study of follicular helper T cells after annual influenza vaccination. The study, taken as a whole, reports: Yearly vaccinations repeatedly recalled conserved clonotypes in ICOS+CD38+ cTfh. Rare clonotypes were missed; only about 10-21% of cells gave TCRB.

TCRB was sequenced at Survey level resolution. Profiling relied on immunoSEQ multiplex PCR, and the TCRdb table lists in-frame clones only, not all of them. Of 3,000 or so clones in the sample, around 85% were seen once. The germline gives CDR1 SGHNT, CDR2 YENEEA. Between the trimmed V and J ends, which lost 5 bases and 7 bases, there was a span of 5 bases. The CDR3 extends over 11 amino acids. Time point denoted: 2014-2015 season, pre-vaccination. Sorted cTfh were non-naive CD4+CXCR5+PD-1+, either ICOS+CD38+ or ICOS-CD38-. With respect to this clone: The antigen remains undetermined.

This TCR was sampled from an adult who received the influenza vaccine. Source: CXCR5+ CD38- circulating T follicular helper cells from blood, taken on the day of influenza vaccination. Documented subset: circulating Tfh, non-naive CD4+CXCR5+PD-1+ (ICOS+CD38+ or ICOS-CD38-). The chain combines TRBV11-3 with TRBJ1-4; no reliable D call. The DNA for the CDR3 is TGTGCCAGCAGCAAAAGTGAAAAACTGTTTTTT. Translated, it gives CASSKSEKLFF.